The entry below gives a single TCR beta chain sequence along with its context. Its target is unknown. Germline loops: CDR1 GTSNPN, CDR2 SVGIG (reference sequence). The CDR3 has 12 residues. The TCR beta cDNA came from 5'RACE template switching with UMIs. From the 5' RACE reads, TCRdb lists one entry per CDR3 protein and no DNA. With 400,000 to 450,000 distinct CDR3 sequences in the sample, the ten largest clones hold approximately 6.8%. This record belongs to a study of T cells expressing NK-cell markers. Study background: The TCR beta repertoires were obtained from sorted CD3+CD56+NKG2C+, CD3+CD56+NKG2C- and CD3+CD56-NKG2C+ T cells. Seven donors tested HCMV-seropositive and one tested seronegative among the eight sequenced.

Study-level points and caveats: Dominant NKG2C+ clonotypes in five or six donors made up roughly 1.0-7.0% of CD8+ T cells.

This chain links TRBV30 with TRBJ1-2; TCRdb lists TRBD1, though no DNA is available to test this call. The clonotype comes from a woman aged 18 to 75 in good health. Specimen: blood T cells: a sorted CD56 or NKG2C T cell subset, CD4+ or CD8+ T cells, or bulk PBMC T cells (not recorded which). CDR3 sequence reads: CAWRRQYYGYTF.